Shown below are 28 T cell receptor beta chains from a single sample sequenced in a study of tumor-infiltrating lymphocytes in primary liver carcinoma. Priming with a constant-region primer yielded TCR beta cDNA from 400 to 500 ng total RNA. The TCR beta library was amplified through three nested multiplex PCR rounds in a modified ARM-PCR procedure. Primers for the first two PCR rounds were TRBV1-TRBV30 forward primers and a C-beta reverse primer (about 9 cycles per round). TCRdb itself ran the multiplex PCR reads through MiXCR, one entry per CDR3 protein. The sample lists approximately 300,000 distinct CDR3 sequences, approximately 60% occurring once. Unsorted whole blood yielded blood RNA, and germline DNA was extracted as well. The sample was peripheral blood. All receptors come from a man aged 35-49 years with primary liver carcinoma and hepatitis B virus infection.

Remarks on this clonotype: The junction and the germline gene differ at one end; a read error may be behind it. J is TRBJ2-1 and V is TRBV11-3; a possible D gene is TRBD2 (6 bases). Germline V gene data show CDR1 as SGHNT and CDR2 as YENEEA. The CDR3 consists of 13 residues. DNA for the CDR3: TGTGTCAGCAGCTTAGGTGCTAGCGTCCAGCAGTTCTTC. Amino acid sequence: CVSSLGASVQQFF. Based on the CDR3 plus reference TRBV11-3 and TRBJ2-1, the full variable domain is EAGVVQSPRYKIIEKKQPVAFWCNPISGHNTLYWYLQNLGQGPELLIRYENEEAVDDSQLPKDRFSAERLKGVDSTLKIQPAELGDSAVYLCVSSLGASVQQFFGPGTRLTVL.

On this clonotype itself: Without the conserved terminal phenylalanine or tryptophan, this CDR3 likely stems from a read error. The CDR3 reads CASKSSGAHEQYL. CDR3 in DNA: TGTGCCAGCAAAAGTTCAGGGGCTCACGAGCAGTACTTG. J is TRBJ2-7 and V is TRBV6-1, with a possible D match to TRBD1 (6 bases). CDR3 size: 13 residues. Germline CDR1 is MNHNS and CDR2 is SASEGT. Trimming removed 7 bases from V and 5 bases from J, with 15 bases in between.

The sample holds a few counts of this clonotype. Mismatch with germline at one junction end may stem from a read error. V gene TRBV29-1 combines with J gene TRBJ2-3; D is unclear. The CDR3 is 13 amino acids. Germline CDR1 SQVTM, CDR2 ANQGSEA. The CDR3 DNA is TGCAGCGCTGAAGAAGGTAAAACAGATACGCAGTATTTT. This codes for CSAEEGKTDTQYF.

The chain employs TRBV30 and TRBJ1-5, with TRBD1 identical over 7 bases. The junction had 8 bases not matched to a gene; V was cut back by 2 bases and J by 7 bases. The CDR3 contains 14 residues. Germline V gene lookup returns CDR1 GTSNPN and CDR2 SVGIG (reference sequence). CDR3 coding DNA: TGTGCCTGGAGTCGCGGACAGGTCCGACAGCCCCAGCATTTT. This translates into CAWSRGQVRQPQHF.

J is TRBJ2-6 and V is TRBV28; D not resolved. V was trimmed by 7 bases and J by 4 bases, leaving 11 bases between them. The length of the CDR3 is 14 residues. Germline V gene lookup returns CDR1 MDHEN and CDR2 SYDVKM. CDR3 protein: CASTPVGGANVLTF. DNA for the CDR3: TGTGCCAGCACTCCCGTGGGCGGGGCCAACGTCCTGACTTTC.

On this clonotype: A much larger clone lies one base from this, so it may be a read error. V usage is TRBV4-2 and J usage is TRBJ1-4, with no clear D. V lost 0 bases and J 8 bases, leaving 13 bases between the germline ends. The length of the CDR3 is 15 residues. The V gene's germline CDR1 is LGHNA and CDR2 YNFKEQ. For the CDR3, the DNA is TGTGCCAGCAGCCAAGATACAGCGTTAGGCGAAAAACTGTTTTTT. Amino acids: CASSQDTALGEKLFF.

This clonotype was observed a handful of times. The J gene is TRBJ2-2, the V gene TRBV30, with D possibly being TRBD1 or TRBD2 (5 bases each). The germline gives CDR1 GTSNPN, CDR2 SVGIG (reference sequence). V was clipped by 5 bases and J by 5 bases, with 6 bases between them. CDR3 length: 11 amino acids. The CDR3 loop is CAWGGTGELFF. The CDR3 DNA is TGTGCCTGGGGGGGAACCGGGGAGCTGTTTTTT.

A few counts support this clonotype. The chain combines TRBV14 with TRBJ2-7; D is undetermined. The CDR3 contains 14 residues. V lost 6 bases and J lost 1, with 13 bases in between. The germline V gene encodes CDR1 SGHDN and CDR2 FVKESK. Written as DNA, the CDR3 is TGTGCCAGCAGTCCTGGACGTTATTCCTACGAGCAGTACTTC. Translation: CASSPGRYSYEQYF.

Note on this clonotype: A much larger clonotype is one base distant, so this may be a read error. The chain employs TRBV6-2 or TRBV6-3 and TRBJ1-1; no reliable D call. This CDR3 comprises 13 residues. Germline CDR1 MNHEY, CDR2 SVGEGT. CDR3 sequence: CTSSPDLWTEAFF. CDR3 DNA: TGTACCAGCAGCCCGGATTTGTGGACTGAAGCTTTCTTT.

As concerns this clonotype: A much larger clonotype is one base distant, so this may be a read error. The chain uses TRBV6-6 and TRBJ2-5; a possible D gene is TRBD1 (5 bases). The CDR3 extends over 14 amino acids. With 6 bases removed from V and 0 bases from J, the gap between germline ends came to 11 bases. CDR1 and CDR2 (germline): MNHNY, SVGAGI (reference sequence). This CDR3 is CASRMTVNQETQYF. The CDR3 DNA sequence: TGTGCCAGCAGAATGACAGTAAACCAAGAGACCCAGTACTTC.

This sequence joins TRBV6-2 or TRBV6-3 and TRBJ2-7, with TRBD2 matching 12 bases. CDR1 is MNHEY and CDR2 is SVGEGT in the germline V gene. The V and J ends lost 6 bases and 2 bases, in that order; junction bases with no gene match: 2. This CDR3 contains 14 residues. The CDR3 DNA reads as TGTGCCAGCAGGAGACTAGCGGGAGCCTACGAGCAGTACTTC. As protein: CASRRLAGAYEQYF.

The chain combines TRBV11-3 with TRBJ2-1; 7 nucleotides align to TRBD2. Germline CDR1 is SGHNT and CDR2 is YENEEA. The V gene end was trimmed by 6 bases and the J gene end by 5 bases; junction bases not matched to a gene: 13. The CDR3 extends over 16 amino acids. CDR3 loop: CASSLTVLGRDNEQFF. DNA of the CDR3: TGTGCCAGCAGTTTAACGGTCCTAGGGAGGGACAATGAGCAGTTCTTC.

This clonotype was counted a few times. V usage is TRBV11-2 and J usage is TRBJ2-1; 7 bases are a match to TRBD1. Germline-derived CDR1 and CDR2 are SGHAT and FQNNGV. The CDR3 runs to 16 residues. Trimming cost V 2 bases and J 2 bases; bases outside gene matches: 6. The CDR3 spells CASSLTGALTYNEQFF. The CDR3 DNA follows: TGTGCCAGCAGCTTAACAGGGGCCCTTACCTACAATGAGCAGTTCTTC.

A remark on this clonotype: This clone may be a read error of a much larger clone one base away. This chain connects TRBV6-2 or TRBV6-3 to TRBJ2-3; 10 bases match TRBD2. The V gene's germline CDR1 is MNHEY and CDR2 SVGEGT. This CDR3 is 14 amino acids long. The CDR3 bases are TGTGCCATCAGTTACAGCGGGAGGGCAGATACGCAGTATTTT. Protein: CAISYSGRADTQYF.

Points on this clonotype: At one end, the junction sequence differs from germline, possibly due to a read error. The rearrangement joins TRBV5-6 to TRBJ2-1, with 10 bases lining up with TRBD2. This CDR3 spans 17 amino acids. Germline V gene data show CDR1 as SGHDT and CDR2 as YYEEEE. CDR3 bases: TGTACCAGCAGGCGGGGACTAGCGTCGAGCTCCTACAATGAGCAGTTCTTC. Translation gives CTSRRGLASSSYNEQFF.

As regards this clonotype: At one of its ends the junction is not consistent with the germline gene, which may arise from a read error. The chain has TRBV12-3 or TRBV12-4 and TRBJ2-7, with 9 positions matching TRBD2. The CDR3 runs 15 residues. The CDR3 region has the DNA TGTGCCGGCAGGGTAGCCATAGCGGGAGTCCACGAGCAGTACTTC. This encodes CAGRVAIAGVHEQYF.

This clonotype has a count of ten or more. The V gene is TRBV29-1, the J gene TRBJ2-7; TRBD2 matches at 9 bases. Unmatched junction bases numbered 4, after V lost 3 bases and J lost 4 bases. From germline, CDR1 is SQVTM and CDR2 ANQGSEA. This CDR3 is built from 13 residues. CDR3 sequence (DNA): TGCAGCGTTGATTCGGCGGGAGGGTACGAGCAGTACTTC. Residues: CSVDSAGGYEQYF.

Comment on this clonotype: This sequence may be a read error, since a much larger clone differs from it by one base. This chain links TRBV6-1 with TRBJ2-7, with a weak D call TRBD2 (5 bases). Trimming cost V 3 bases and J 5 bases, with 20 bases left between them. Germline-derived CDR1 and CDR2 are MNHNS and SASEGT. This CDR3 region has 16 residues. The CDR3 is CASSDPYRDGPHEQYF. CDR3 nucleotides: TGTGCCAGCAGTGATCCGTACCGGGATGGCCCCCACGAGCAGTACTTC.

Regarding this clonotype: A much larger clone sits a single nucleotide away, making a read error possible. Here the CDR3 DNA reads TGTCCCAGCCAGGGAAGCGGACATACGGAGCAGTACTTC. It encodes CPSQGSGHTEQYF. This chain links TRBV6-6 with TRBJ2-7; D is possibly TRBD1 or TRBD2 (5 bases each). The CDR3 has 13 amino acids. Germline CDR1 is MNHNY and CDR2 is SVGAGI (reference sequence).

As regards this clonotype: This may arise from a read error, as a much more abundant clone is one base away. The chain has TRBV6-2 or TRBV6-3 and TRBJ1-1; unclear D gene. The CDR3 totals 13 residues. Germline V lookup: CDR1 MNHEY, CDR2 SVGEGT. The CDR3 sequence: CASSSRINTKAFF. The CDR3 bases are TGTGCCAGCAGTTCCAGGATAAACACTAAAGCTTTCTTT.

This clonotype was seen just once. The chain is built from TRBV11-3 and TRBJ2-3; D perhaps matches TRBD1 (6 bases). V lost 9 bases, J lost 4 bases, and 17 bases lay in between. The CDR3 consists of 14 residues. Germline assignment: CDR1 SGHNT and CDR2 YENEEA. CDR3 nucleotide sequence: TGTGCCAGGGGCTCAGGGGAGTTGGCAGATACGCAGTATTTT. Its protein product is CARGSGELADTQYF.

Comments on this clonotype: Just one base apart from a much larger clone, this may be a read error. The genes are TRBV12-3 or TRBV12-4 and TRBJ1-4; 8 positions agree with TRBD1. The CDR3 contains 12 residues. CDR3 residues: CASSPVRTGPIF. In DNA, the CDR3 is TGTGCCAGCAGTCCTGTGCGGACAGGGCCCATTTTT.

A note on this clonotype: No conserved phenylalanine or tryptophan is present at the end of the CDR3, so a read error is the likely explanation. J is TRBJ2-7 and V is TRBV11-1; the match to TRBD1 covers 7 bases. CDR3 length: 11 residues. Per germline, CDR1 SGHAT and CDR2 FQDESV (reference sequence). For the CDR3, the DNA is TGTGCCAGCGGGACAGACTACAAGCAGTACTTA. Translated: CASGTDYKQYL.

The CDR3 bases are TGTGCCAGCAGCGGTTTTTGGGCGGGAAGGGATGAGCAGTTCTTC. This encodes CASSGFWAGRDEQFF. The chain joins TRBV2 to TRBJ2-1, with a weak D call TRBD2 (6 bases). The CDR3 is 15 residues long. The V and J ends lost 6 bases and 8 bases respectively, with 20 bases between them. The V gene's germline CDR1 is SNHLY and CDR2 FYNNEI. The full variable domain, rest sourced from reference TRBV2 and TRBJ2-1, is EPEVTQTPSHQVTQMGQEVILRCVPISNHLYFYWYRQILGQKVEFLVSFYNNEISEKSEIFDDQFSVERPDGSNFTLKIRSTKLEDSAMYFCASSGFWAGRDEQFFGPGTRLTVL.

This clonotype was seen many times. The V call is TRBV11-2, the J call TRBJ2-1; the D is unclear. Trimming took 0 bases from V and 13 from J, leaving 10 bases between them. CDR1 is SGHAT and CDR2 is FQNNGV in the germline V gene. CDR3 length equals 12 residues. Here the CDR3 reads CASSLERTFQFF. The CDR3, as DNA: TGTGCCAGCAGCTTAGAACGGACCTTTCAGTTCTTC.

For the CDR3, the DNA is TGTGCCAGCAGTTACTCCCCGGGTTCTATCGAACACAGTGAAGCTTTCTTT. Translated: CASSYSPGSIEHSEAFF. This chain links TRBV6-5 with TRBJ1-1; D ambiguous. V gave up 0 bases and J gave up 7 bases, with 21 bases separating them. CDR3 length equals 17 residues. CDR1 and CDR2 (germline): MNHEY, SVGAGI.

For this clonotype: A much bigger clone sits one base away, suggesting this may be a read error. This chain joins TRBV29-1 and TRBJ1-1; no clear D gene. Germline CDR1 reads SQVTM; CDR2 reads ANQGSEA. This CDR3 has 12 amino acids. For the CDR3, the DNA is TGCAGCGTTGATATGGGTGGCACTGAAGCTTCCTTT. Translating gives CSVDMGGTEASF. Full variable domain (outside the CDR3, taken from reference TRBV29-1 and TRBJ1-1): SAVISQKPSRDICQRGTSLTIQCQVDSQVTMMFWYRQQPGQSLTLIATANQGSEATYESGFVIDKFPISRPNLTFSTLTVSNMSPEDSSIYLCSVDMGGTEASFGQGTRLTVV.

For this clonotype: This could be a read error, since a much larger clone is one nucleotide away. The chain is built from TRBV4-3 and TRBJ2-5; 9 nucleotides agree with TRBD2. The CDR3 runs to 17 residues. Germline trimming cut 2 bases from V and 1 base from J; bases unmatched to any gene: 8. From germline, CDR1 is LGHNA and CDR2 YSLEER. The CDR3 spells CASSQPATSGGQETQYF. The DNA for the CDR3 is TGCGCCAGCAGCCAACCAGCGACTAGCGGAGGCCAAGAGACCCAGTACTTC.